These 14 T cell receptor beta chains were sequenced from one sample in a study of T cell repertoires in cytomegalovirus infection. Their recognized antigens are unknown. TCRdb reanalysed the reads using MiXCR and keeps one entry per CDR3 protein. The sample includes around 500,000 distinct CDR3 sequences, roughly 46% of them seen just once. The sample was cultured PBMCs, taken from culture after CMV antigen stimulation. The receptors originated from a human donor in good health (CMV status not recorded). Some clones in this sample may be carry-over from other donors' samples.

This clonotype appeared a few times. The V call is TRBV11-2, the J call TRBJ2-5; a weak D match, TRBD2 (5 bases). Trimming cost V 5 bases and J 5 bases, with 15 bases left between them. There are 14 residues in the CDR3. Germline loops: CDR1 SGHAT, CDR2 FQNNGV. CDR3 amino acids: CASSSSAGWETQYF. The CDR3 DNA sequence: TGTGCCAGCAGCAGTAGTGCGGGTTGGGAGACCCAGTACTTC.

In its sample, this clonotype was seen a few times. The V gene is TRBV7-8, the J gene TRBJ1-1; no clear D. Germline lookup yields CDR1 SGHVS and CDR2 FQNEAQ. The V end was cut by 1 base, the J end by 1 base, with 10 bases between. The CDR3 has 15 amino acids. Written as DNA, the CDR3 is TGTGCCAGCAGCTTAGTGTGGCAGAAGAACACTGAAGCTTTCTTT. Residues: CASSLVWQKNTEAFF.

This clonotype was seen a handful of times. V gene TRBV7-9 combines with J gene TRBJ1-1; 7 positions match TRBD1. V lost 0 bases to trimming and J lost 5 bases; unmatched junction nucleotides: 6. The CDR3 has 15 amino acids. Germline V gives CDR1 SEHNR, CDR2 FQNEAQ (reference sequence). In DNA form, the CDR3 reads TGTGCCAGCAGCTTAGCGCAGACAGGGTGGACTGAAGCTTTCTTT. This sequence encodes CASSLAQTGWTEAFF.

This sequence joins TRBV7-9 and TRBJ1-2; 10 nucleotides agree with TRBD1. Germline trimming cut 1 base from V and 3 bases from J; bases unmatched to any gene: 11. Germline assignment: CDR1 SEHNR and CDR2 FQNEAQ (reference sequence). The CDR3 covers 18 residues. CDR3 region: CASSLGVGGTGVDYGYTF. The CDR3 DNA reads TGTGCCAGCAGCTTAGGCGTGGGGGGGACAGGGGTCGACTATGGCTACACCTTC.

This sequence joins TRBV28 and TRBJ1-4; the D is unclear. The CDR3 spans 12 residues. In germline, CDR1 is MDHEN, CDR2 SYDVKM. The CDR3 loop is CASRDLMKKLFF. CDR3 in DNA: TGTGCTTCCCGTGACCTAATGAAAAAACTGTTTTTT. Using reference TRBV28 and TRBJ1-4 for the parts outside the CDR3, the full variable domain is DVKVTQSSRYLVKRTGEKVFLECVQDMDHENMFWYRQDPGLGLRLIYFSYDVKMKEKGDIPEGYSVSREKKERFSLILESASTNQTSMYLCASRDLMKKLFFGSGTQLSVL.

The chain couples TRBV2 to TRBJ2-1; possible D gene TRBD2, 5 bases. Germline assignment: CDR1 SNHLY and CDR2 FYNNEI. The CDR3 runs to 13 residues. V gave up 3 bases and J gave up 8 bases, with 11 bases separating them. Here the CDR3 DNA reads TGTGCCAGCAGTGACTTTGGGAGCGATGAGCAGTTCTTC. This translates into CASSDFGSDEQFF.

This clonotype has more than one count but fewer than ten. The chain carries TRBV10-3 and TRBJ2-7; TRBD2 aligns across 11 bases. The V segment lost 8 bases and the J segment 0 bases; nucleotides outside the gene matches: 6. This CDR3 spans 15 amino acids. Germline values: CDR1 ENHRY, CDR2 SYGVKD. In DNA form, the CDR3 reads TGTGCCATCCCCCGGCTAGCGGGAGGCTCCTACGAGCAGTACTTC. Translating it yields CAIPRLAGGSYEQYF.

CDR3 region: CASSSGLAGGETQYF. Here the CDR3 DNA reads TGTGCCAGCAGCTCAGGACTAGCGGGAGGAGAGACCCAGTACTTC. The chain has TRBV7-9 and TRBJ2-5, with TRBD2 matching 14 bases. Germline lookup yields CDR1 SEHNR and CDR2 FQNEAQ (reference sequence). The CDR3 length is 15 residues. Unmatched junction bases numbered 2, after V lost 4 bases and J lost 4 bases. Using reference TRBV7-9 and TRBJ2-5 for the parts outside the CDR3, the full variable domain is DTGVSQNPRHKITKRGQNVTFRCDPISEHNRLYWYRQTLGQGPEFLTYFQNEAQLEKSRLLSDRFSAERPKGSFSTLEIQRTEQGDSAMYLCASSSGLAGGETQYFGPGTRLLVL.

The gene calls are TRBV29-1 and TRBJ2-4; either TRBD1 or TRBD2 may supply D (5 bases each). Germline-derived CDR1 and CDR2 are SQVTM and ANQGSEA. The CDR3 consists of 14 residues. The V end was cut by 7 bases, the J end by 9 bases, with 22 bases between. CDR3 region: CSGGESGGTGIQYF. The CDR3 nucleotides are TGCAGCGGGGGAGAAAGCGGTGGCACAGGCATTCAGTACTTC. The whole variable domain, filled in from reference TRBV29-1 and TRBJ2-4, reads SAVISQKPSRDICQRGTSLTIQCQVDSQVTMMFWYRQQPGQSLTLIATANQGSEATYESGFVIDKFPISRPNLTFSTLTVSNMSPEDSSIYLCSGGESGGTGIQYFGAGTRLSVL.

This clonotype came up a few times. The V and J genes are TRBV7-2 and TRBJ2-5, with D possibly being TRBD1 or TRBD2 (5 bases each). Germline lookup yields CDR1 SGHTA and CDR2 FQGNSA. The CDR3 runs 15 residues. With 2 bases removed from V and 1 base from J, the gap between germline ends came to 11 bases. CDR3 in amino acids: CASSLLRGTQETQYF. The CDR3 DNA reads TGTGCCAGCAGCTTATTAAGAGGGACCCAAGAGACCCAGTACTTC.

The chain couples TRBV4-1 to TRBJ2-1; D assignment may be TRBD1 or TRBD2 (6 bases each). The CDR3 covers 13 residues. Trimming removed 1 base at V and 8 bases at J, with 9 bases between. Germline V gene sequence: CDR1 MGHRA, CDR2 YSYEKL. The CDR3 is CASSQAGGDEQFF. The CDR3 region has the DNA TGCGCCAGCAGCCAAGCCGGGGGCGATGAGCAGTTCTTC.

The J gene is TRBJ2-1, the V gene TRBV6-2 or TRBV6-3; D remains unclear. CDR3 length: 12 amino acids. CDR1 and CDR2 (germline): MNHEY, SVGEGT. Trimming took off 2 bases at V and 6 bases at J, with 5 bases between the two ends. CDR3 sequence: CASSYDVNEQFF. The CDR3 nucleotides read TGTGCCAGCAGTTACGACGTCAATGAGCAGTTCTTC.

The chain recombines TRBV6-6 with TRBJ1-5, with a possible D match to TRBD1 (5 bases). V shed 8 bases and J shed 5 bases, with 13 bases lying between them. The CDR3 loop spans 13 amino acids. Germline V gives CDR1 MNHNY, CDR2 SVGAGI (reference sequence). Here the CDR3 DNA reads TGTGCCAGCTCCTCGGGGGGAGATCAGCCCCAGCATTTT. It encodes CASSSGGDQPQHF.

In this sample, this clonotype turned up a few times. This CDR3 is CASNPGGGPDNSPLHF. In nucleotides, the CDR3 is TGTGCCAGCAATCCCGGGGGGGGGCCGGATAATTCACCCCTCCACTTT. This rearrangement joins TRBV12-3 or TRBV12-4 to TRBJ1-6; perhaps TRBD1 as D (6 bases). Between the trimmed V and J ends, which lost 7 bases and 5 bases, there was a span of 18 bases. The CDR3 is 16 residues long.